The clone carrying this TCR beta chain has at least ten counts. This sample is part of a study of Graves' ophthalmopathy and Graves' hyperthyroidism. RNA served as the template for amplifying TCR beta CDR3 regions. Following a first-round RT-PCR that used HTBI primers, a second-round multiplex PCR was carried out. TCRdb used MiXCR to reprocess the multiplex PCR reads, holding one entry per CDR3 protein. The sample shows around 1.1 million distinct CDR3 sequences, 35% to 40% of them seen only once. Germline V gene lookup returns CDR1 SGHRS and CDR2 YFSETQ. V was trimmed by 2 bases and J by 0 bases, leaving 9 bases between them. There are 15 residues in the CDR3.

This clonotype was sampled from an adult man with Graves' hyperthyroidism. The chain carries TRBV5-1 and TRBJ1-5; no definite D call. Sequencing was done on a sample of peripheral blood or thyroid tissue (not recorded which). CDR3 in DNA: TGCGCCAGCAGCTTCACGGGCGGTAGCAATCAGCCCCAGCATTTT. Amino acids: CASSFTGGSNQPQHF.